This is a list of T cell receptor beta chains from one sample in a study of T cells after yellow fever vaccination. TCRdb re-called the 5' RACE reads with MiXCR, one entry per CDR3 protein. The sample consists of over 250,000 distinct CDR3 sequences, around 5.3% of them appearing once. The input for sequencing was CD4+ T cells sorted from PBMCs, taken on the day of the yellow fever booster vaccination. These receptors all come from a man aged 18 to 29 who received the YFV17D yellow fever vaccine. Each CDR3 is given with its conserved first and last residue. Some rows mark clone size as missing; the rest say once, few, many or name a class of expanded clone.

few	TRBV20-1	CSARDRREGGDKGYTF
NA	TRBV6-5	CASSSRPFGYNSPLHF
many	TRBV7-2	CASSLQAGAEAFF
NA	TRBV20-1	CSARVRGLAGGLRETQYF
NA	TRBV20-1	CSANDVRQDNYGYTF
NA	TRBV6-2/TRBV6-3	CASSPTSGGREQYF
few	TRBV6-2/TRBV6-3	CASNDGRTLLHF
many	TRBV29-1	CSVEDRARGGNIQYF
few	TRBV6-5	CASSYSTRRSGDTEAFF
few	TRBV6-2/TRBV6-3	CASSRYSGSGGEQYF
NA	TRBV5-1	CASSRSGGDSYEQYF
NA	TRBV7-6	CASSVRVAGDTGELFF